Below are 8 T cell receptor beta chains sequenced from a single sample in a study of T cells in Graves' hyperthyroidism and ophthalmopathy. Researchers amplified the TCR beta CDR3 regions from RNA transcripts. First-round RT-PCR of the TCR CDR3 relied on the HTBI primer set. TCRdb redid the calling of the multiplex PCR reads with MiXCR, one entry per CDR3 protein. The table has about 350,000 distinct CDR3 sequences, about 18% seen once. Material for sequencing was blood. Every receptor here comes from a young woman with Graves' hyperthyroidism that later progressed to Graves' ophthalmopathy.

The chain links TRBV4-1 to TRBJ1-5; D is undetermined. The CDR3 loop spans 15 amino acids. Trimming left V 1 base short and J 3 bases short, with 10 bases between. The germline gives CDR1 MGHRA, CDR2 YSYEKL. The CDR3, as DNA: TGCGCCAGCAGCCAAGCCCCCGGCCACAATCAGCCCCAGCATTTT. Amino acid sequence: CASSQAPGHNQPQHF.

This clonotype was seen at least ten times. The chain is built from TRBV7-9 and TRBJ2-7, with TRBD1 as a possible D gene (6 bases). V lost 4 bases to trimming and J lost 2 bases, with 12 bases between them. This CDR3 region has 14 residues. Germline lookup yields CDR1 SEHNR and CDR2 FQNEAQ (reference sequence). The CDR3 is CASSYRTDTYEQYF. CDR3 in DNA: TGTGCCAGCAGCTACAGGACAGATACCTACGAGCAGTACTTC.

This clonotype occurred many times. The chain has TRBV11-3 and TRBJ2-1; TRBD1 matches at 7 bases. This CDR3 contains 16 residues. V shed 5 bases, J shed 3 bases, and the junction held 10 bases outside the gene matches. Germline loops: CDR1 SGHNT, CDR2 YENEEA. CDR3 nucleotide sequence: TGTGCCAGCAGCAAATATACAGGGGCGGACTACAATGAGCAGTTCTTC. Translation: CASSKYTGADYNEQFF.

The chain employs TRBV28 and TRBJ1-2; 8 bases align to TRBD1. V lost 2 bases and J lost 6; bases outside the gene matches: 5. The CDR3 covers 14 residues. Per the germline V gene, CDR1 is MDHEN and CDR2 is SYDVKM. The CDR3 sequence is CASSLVAGGDGYTF. CDR3 DNA: TGTGCCAGCAGTTTAGTGGCAGGGGGCGATGGCTACACCTTC.

This clonotype was recorded at least ten times. The chain has TRBV27 and TRBJ2-1; 8 positions agree with TRBD2. V gave up 7 bases and J gave up 7 bases; unmatched junction bases: 3. The CDR3 runs to 12 residues. CDR1 and CDR2 (germline): MNHEY, SMNVEV (reference sequence). In DNA, the CDR3 is TGTGCCAGCACCGCTAGCGGGAATGAGCAGTTCTTC. This gives the protein CASTASGNEQFF.

In this sample, this clonotype turned up many times. The CDR3 is CAISESVLGSLGYTF. As DNA, the CDR3 is TGTGCCATCAGTGAGTCGGTACTTGGGAGTTTGGGCTACACCTTC. The chain is built from TRBV10-3 and TRBJ1-2; D gene unclear. The germline CDR1 and CDR2 sequences are ENHRY and SYGVKD. CDR3 length: 15 amino acids. Trimming left V 0 bases short and J 8 bases short, with 16 bases between.

This clonotype showed up many times. V is TRBV5-1 and J is TRBJ1-2, with D possibly matching TRBD1 (6 bases). Germline CDR1 is SGHRS and CDR2 is YFSETQ. The length of the CDR3 is 17 residues. Between the trimmed V and J ends, which lost 0 bases and 2 bases, there was a span of 17 bases. This chain's CDR3 is CASSLVSPYRVNYGYTF. In DNA, the CDR3 is TGCGCCAGCAGCTTGGTTTCACCATACAGGGTAAACTATGGCTACACCTTC.

This clonotype has ten or more counts. The chain combines TRBV2 with TRBJ1-4, with 7 bases fitting TRBD1. Germline V CDR1 and CDR2: SNHLY, FYNNEI. The CDR3 covers 14 residues. Unmatched junction bases numbered 3, after V lost 5 bases and J lost 3 bases. CDR3 in amino acids: CASSRGLANEKLFF. The CDR3 DNA follows: TGTGCCAGCAGTAGGGGGCTAGCTAATGAAAAACTGTTTTTT.